The 4 T cell receptor beta chains below come from one sample, sequenced in a study of blood T cell repertoires in COVID-19. Produced via immunoSEQ multiplex PCR; TCRdb's table is partial and in-frame only. There are about 180,000 clones in the sample; about 82% occur only once, and about 9.6% lies in the top ten. Sequenced sample: PBMCs or T cells enriched from blood (not recorded which). All receptors derive from a woman aged 30 to 39 who had recovered from COVID-19.

The chain employs TRBV27 and TRBJ2-1; 10 nucleotides line up with TRBD1. J was trimmed by 6 bases and V by 3 bases; bases with no gene match: 5. The CDR3 covers 15 residues. Germline CDR1 reads MNHEY; CDR2 reads SMNVEV (reference sequence). The CDR3, as DNA: TGTGCCAGCAGTTTTGCAGGACAGGGGGTCAATGAGCAGTTCTTC. Amino acids: CASSFAGQGVNEQFF.

For the CDR3, the DNA is TGTGCCACCAGCAGACTACTCACCTCTGGGGCCAACGTCCTGACTTTC. Translated, it gives CATSRLLTSGANVLTF. The genes are TRBV15 and TRBJ2-6, with D hard to call. This CDR3 is 16 amino acids long. The germline gives CDR1 LNHNV, CDR2 YYDKDF (reference sequence). Deletions cut 2 bases from V and 0 bases from J, with 8 bases between.

The chain links TRBV11-2 to TRBJ1-1, with D perhaps matching TRBD1 (6 bases). V lost 5 bases, J lost 4 bases, and 17 bases lay in between. The CDR3 sequence is 15 residues long. Germline V gives CDR1 SGHAT, CDR2 FQNNGV. The CDR3 nucleotides are TGTGCCAGCAGCATACAAGGGGGGGGCAGCACTGAAGCTTTCTTT. This codes for CASSIQGGGSTEAFF. Full variable domain (rest looked up from reference TRBV11-2 and TRBJ1-1): EAGVAQSPRYKIIEKRQSVAFWCNPISGHATLYWYQQILGQGPKLLIQFQNNGVVDDSQLPKDRFSAERLKGVDSTLKIQPAKLEDSAVYLCASSIQGGGSTEAFFGQGTRLTVV.

The V call is TRBV7-8, the J call TRBJ1-4; 10 bases fit TRBD1. Per germline, CDR1 SGHVS and CDR2 FQNEAQ. This CDR3 region has 16 residues. The V segment lost 5 bases and the J segment 2 bases; nucleotides outside the gene matches: 5. Written as DNA, the CDR3 is TGTGCCAGCAGCCTCCGGGGACAGGGGACTAATGAAAAACTGTTTTTT. This codes for CASSLRGQGTNEKLFF.